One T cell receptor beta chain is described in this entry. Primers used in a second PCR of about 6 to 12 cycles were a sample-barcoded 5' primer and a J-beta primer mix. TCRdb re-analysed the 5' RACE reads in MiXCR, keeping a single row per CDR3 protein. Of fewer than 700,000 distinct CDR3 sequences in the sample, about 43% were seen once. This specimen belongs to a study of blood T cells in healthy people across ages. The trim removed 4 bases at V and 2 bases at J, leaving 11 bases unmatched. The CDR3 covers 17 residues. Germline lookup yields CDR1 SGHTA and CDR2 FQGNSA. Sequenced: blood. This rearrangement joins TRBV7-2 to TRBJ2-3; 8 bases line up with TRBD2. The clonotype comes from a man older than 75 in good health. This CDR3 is CASSYDTGTRSTDTQYF. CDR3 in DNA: TGTGCCAGCAGCTATGATACCGGGACTAGGTCCACAGATACGCAGTATTTT.